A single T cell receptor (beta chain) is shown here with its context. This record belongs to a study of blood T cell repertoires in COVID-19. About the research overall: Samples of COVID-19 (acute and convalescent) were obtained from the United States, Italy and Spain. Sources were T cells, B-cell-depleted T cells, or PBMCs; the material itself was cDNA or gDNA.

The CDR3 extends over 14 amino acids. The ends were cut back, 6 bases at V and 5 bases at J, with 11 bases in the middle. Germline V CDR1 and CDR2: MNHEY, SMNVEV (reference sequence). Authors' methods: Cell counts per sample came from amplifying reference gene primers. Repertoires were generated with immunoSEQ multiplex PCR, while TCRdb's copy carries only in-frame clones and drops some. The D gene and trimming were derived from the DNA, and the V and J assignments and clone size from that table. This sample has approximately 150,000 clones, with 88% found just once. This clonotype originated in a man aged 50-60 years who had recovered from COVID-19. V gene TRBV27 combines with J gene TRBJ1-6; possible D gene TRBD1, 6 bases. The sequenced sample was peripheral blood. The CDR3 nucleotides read TGTGCCAGCAGGGGGACATTTAATAATTCACCCCTCCACTTT. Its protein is CASRGTFNNSPLHF.